Listed below are T cell receptor beta chains from one sample, sequenced in a study of blood T cell repertoires in COVID-19. Data came from immunoSEQ multiplex PCR; TCRdb stores just in-frame clones and leaves some out. The repertoire has around 46,000 clones, 65% to 85% of them found once; the top ten carry roughly three fifths. The source material was peripheral blood. The receptors were sampled from a man in his sixties or seventies with acute or convalescent COVID-19. The CDR3 runs from the conserved cysteine through the conserved F or W. The D gene is left open where the match is weak. Clone size is stated in some rows and not others, as once, few, many or a class when expanded.

D gene	J gene	V gene	clone size	CDR3 DNA	CDR3 protein
NA	TRBJ2-5	TRBV10-3	NA	TGTGCCATCAGTTCCTCCCCCGGGACACACCAAGAGACCCAGTACTTC	CAISSSPGTHQETQYF
TRBD1	TRBJ1-1	TRBV3-1/TRBV3-2	NA	TGTGCCAGCAGCCAATACATCACAGGGGCGGGCACTGAAGCTTTCTTT	CASSQYITGAGTEAFF
TRBD1	TRBJ1-5	TRBV28	NA	TGTGCCAGCAGAGGCACAGGGGTGGGCAATCAGCCCCAGCATTTT	CASRGTGVGNQPQHF
NA	TRBJ1-2	TRBV9	NA	TGTGCCAGCAGCGTGACATGGGGGCCTTTTGATTATGGCTACACCTTC	CASSVTWGPFDYGYTF
NA	TRBJ1-5	TRBV6-5	NA	TGTGCCAGCAGTTACGGGGAGAATCAGCCCCAGCATTTT	CASSYGENQPQHF
TRBD1	TRBJ1-1	TRBV18	NA	TGTGCCAGCGCCCAGGGGGCCCAAGCTGAAGCTTTCTTT	CASAQGAQAEAFF
NA	TRBJ1-2	TRBV28	NA	TGTGCCAGCAGCCCGAGTGGACAGCGACTTGGCTACACCTTC	CASSPSGQRLGYTF
TRBD2	TRBJ2-1	TRBV23-1	NA	TGCGCCAGCAGTCAAAAACGACTAGCGGCACCCTTCTTCACCCAACCAAACAATGAGCAGTTCTTC	CASSQKRLAAPFFTQPNNEQFF
NA	TRBJ1-2	TRBV28	NA	TGTGCCAGCAGTTTAGGCTCAGTCCTCAACGGGGTAAACTATGGCTACACCTTC	CASSLGSVLNGVNYGYTF
NA	TRBJ1-5	TRBV5-1	NA	TGCGCCAGCAGGCTCGGTGATGATCAGCCCCAGCATTTT	CASRLGDDQPQHF
NA	TRBJ1-1	TRBV4-2	NA	TGTGCCAGCAGCCAAGGGGTAGGGGGCACTGAAGCTTTCTTT	CASSQGVGGTEAFF
NA	TRBJ2-5	TRBV6-5	NA	TGTGCCAGCAGGATACAGGGAATACAAGAGACCCAGTACTTC	CASRIQGIQETQYF
NA	TRBJ2-4	TRBV19	NA	TGTGCCAGTAGTATTAGAGGGAATGCGAACATTCAGTACTTC	CASSIRGNANIQYF
NA	TRBJ2-1	TRBV18	few	TGTGCCAGCTCAACCGAGCGGGCCGAAACGTACAATGAGCAGTTCTTC	CASSTERAETYNEQFF
NA	TRBJ1-3	TRBV7-8	NA	TGTGCCAGCAGCTCCGACAGGTCCTTTGGAAACACCATATATTTT	CASSSDRSFGNTIYF
TRBD2	TRBJ2-7	TRBV6-1	NA	TGTGCCAGCATCGAGGCGGGGGAACCCTACGAGCAGTACTTC	CASIEAGEPYEQYF
NA	TRBJ2-1	TRBV10-3	NA	TGTGCCATGGCCATGAACAATGAGCAGTTCTTC	CAMAMNNEQFF